This T cell receptor (beta chain) is drawn from a study of regulatory T cells in long-lasting Graves disease. Study-wide context: Patients with new Graves' disease had used antithyroid drugs below 3 months.

Relying on iRepertoire HTBI primers and Arm-PCR of CDR3 regions, the team built TCR beta libraries. One entry per CDR3 protein, called by TCRdb with MiXCR from the multiplex PCR reads. The table records 300,000 to 400,000 distinct CDR3 sequences, over 15% of them present only once. Stated time point: newly diagnosed GD, antithyroid drugs for less than 3 months. Construction of the TCR library relied on RNA isolated from PBMCs. The EDTA tubes were filled with around 9.1 milliliters of drawn peripheral blood. These sequences were also reported in another study, on T cells in Graves' hyperthyroidism and ophthalmopathy. That investigation notes: The study excluded patients with uncontrolled infection, other autoimmune disease, pregnancy or lactation.

Sequencing used peripheral blood mononuclear cells (PBMCs), obtained at new diagnosis, from a patient treated with antithyroid drugs. The source is a man in his forties with Graves disease.

CDR3 amino acids: CASSLGGREAETQYF. The CDR3 nucleotides are TGTGCCAGCAGCTTAGGCGGGCGGGAGGCAGAGACCCAGTACTTC. J is TRBJ2-1 and V is TRBV13; 8 positions match TRBD2. The end of the DNA fits TRBJ2-5 better, so the J call may be wrong. The germline CDR1 and CDR2 sequences are PRHDT and FYEKMQ (reference sequence). The CDR3 totals 15 residues.